The entry below describes one T cell receptor beta chain. The CDR3 is made up of 15 amino acids. Germline V gene sequence: CDR1 LNHDA, CDR2 SQIVND (reference sequence). The ends were cut back, 1 base at V and 2 bases at J, with 9 bases in the middle. These data originate in a study of blood T cell repertoires in COVID-19. Study information: The United States, Italy and Spain provided the acute and convalescent COVID-19 samples. Sample material is recorded as cDNA or gDNA derived from T cells, B-cell-depleted T cells, or PBMCs.

Sequencing used immunoSEQ multiplex PCR; TCRdb keeps in-frame clones, though not all of them. There are more than 250,000 clones in the sample; roughly 84% occur only once, and 1% lies in the top ten. Source material: peripheral blood. This chain connects TRBV19 to TRBJ1-5, with D possibly being TRBD1 (6 bases). This clonotype was obtained from a man in his forties or fifties with active or convalescent COVID-19. The CDR3 protein is CASSIVGGGNQPQHF. The CDR3 coding sequence is TGTGCCAGTAGTATAGTAGGGGGGGGCAATCAGCCCCAGCATTTT.